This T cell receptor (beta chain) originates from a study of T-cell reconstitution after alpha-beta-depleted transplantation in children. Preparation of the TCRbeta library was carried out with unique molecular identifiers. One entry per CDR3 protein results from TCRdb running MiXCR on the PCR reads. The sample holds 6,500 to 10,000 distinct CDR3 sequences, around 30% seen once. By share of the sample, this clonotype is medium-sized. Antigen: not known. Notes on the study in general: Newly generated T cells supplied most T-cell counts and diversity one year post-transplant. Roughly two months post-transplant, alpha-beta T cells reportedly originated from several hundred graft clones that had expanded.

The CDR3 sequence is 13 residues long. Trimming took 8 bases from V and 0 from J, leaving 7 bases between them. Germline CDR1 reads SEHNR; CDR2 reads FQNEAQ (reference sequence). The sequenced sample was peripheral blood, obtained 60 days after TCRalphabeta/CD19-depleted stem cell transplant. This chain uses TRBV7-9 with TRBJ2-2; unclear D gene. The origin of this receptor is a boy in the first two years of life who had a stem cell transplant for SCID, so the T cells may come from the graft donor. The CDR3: CASGRANTGELFF. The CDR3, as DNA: TGTGCCAGCGGCCGGGCGAACACCGGGGAGCTGTTTTTT.